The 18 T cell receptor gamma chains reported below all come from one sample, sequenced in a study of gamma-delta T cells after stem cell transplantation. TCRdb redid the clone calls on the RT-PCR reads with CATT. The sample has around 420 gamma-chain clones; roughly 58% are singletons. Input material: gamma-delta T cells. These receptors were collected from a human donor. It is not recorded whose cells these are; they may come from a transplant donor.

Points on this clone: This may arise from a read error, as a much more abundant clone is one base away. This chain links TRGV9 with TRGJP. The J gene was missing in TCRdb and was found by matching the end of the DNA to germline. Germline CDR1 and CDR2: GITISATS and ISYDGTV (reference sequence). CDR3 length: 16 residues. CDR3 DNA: TGTGCCTTGTGGGAGATCCAAGAGTTGGGCAAAAAAAGCAAGGTATTT. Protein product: CALWEIQELGKKSKVF.

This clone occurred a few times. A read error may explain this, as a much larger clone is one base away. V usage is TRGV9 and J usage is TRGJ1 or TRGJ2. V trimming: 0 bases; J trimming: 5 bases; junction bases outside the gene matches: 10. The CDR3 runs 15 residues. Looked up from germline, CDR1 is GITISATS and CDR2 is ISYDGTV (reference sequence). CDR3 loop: CALWEVLHYNYKKLF. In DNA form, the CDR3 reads TGTGCCTTGTGGGAGGTGTTACATTATAATTATAAGAAACTCTTT.

The CDR3 loop is CALWEVGELGKKIKVF. The CDR3 coding sequence is TGTGCCTTGTGGGAGGTTGGAGAGTTGGGCAAAAAAATCAAGGTATTT. The chain joins TRGV9 to TRGJP. Because TCRdb records no J gene, it was assigned here through a match of the DNA to germline. This CDR3 is 16 amino acids long. V was pared by 1 base and J by 6 bases, with 3 bases of the junction left unmatched. CDR1 is GITISATS and CDR2 is ISYDGTV in the germline V gene (reference sequence).

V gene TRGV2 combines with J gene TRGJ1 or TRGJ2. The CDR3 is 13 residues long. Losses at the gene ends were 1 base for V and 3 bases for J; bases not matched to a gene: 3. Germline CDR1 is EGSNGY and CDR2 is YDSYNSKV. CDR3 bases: TGTGCCACCTGGGACGGAAGTTATTATAAGAAACTCTTT. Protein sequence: CATWDGSYYKKLF.

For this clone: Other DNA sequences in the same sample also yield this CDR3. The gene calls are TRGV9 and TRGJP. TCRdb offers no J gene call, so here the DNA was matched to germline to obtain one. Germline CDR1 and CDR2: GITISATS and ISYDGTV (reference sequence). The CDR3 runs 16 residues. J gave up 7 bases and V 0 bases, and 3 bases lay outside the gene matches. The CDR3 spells CALWEVKELGKKIKVF. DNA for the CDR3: TGTGCCTTGTGGGAGGTGAAGGAGTTGGGCAAAAAAATCAAGGTATTT.

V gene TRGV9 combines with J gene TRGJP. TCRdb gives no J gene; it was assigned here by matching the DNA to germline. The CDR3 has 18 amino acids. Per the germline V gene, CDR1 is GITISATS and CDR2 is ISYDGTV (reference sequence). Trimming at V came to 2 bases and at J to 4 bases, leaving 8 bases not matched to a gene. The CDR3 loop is CALWEASTQELGKKIKVF. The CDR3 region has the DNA TGTGCCTTGTGGGAGGCGAGCACACAAGAGTTGGGCAAAAAAATCAAGGTATTT.

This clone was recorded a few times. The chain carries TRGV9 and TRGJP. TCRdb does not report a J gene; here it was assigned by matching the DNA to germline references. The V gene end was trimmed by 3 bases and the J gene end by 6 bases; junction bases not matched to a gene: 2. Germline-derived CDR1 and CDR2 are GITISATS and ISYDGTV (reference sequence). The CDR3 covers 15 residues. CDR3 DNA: TGTGCCTTGTGGGAGATAGAGTTGGGCAAAAAAATCAAGGTATTT. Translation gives CALWEIELGKKIKVF.

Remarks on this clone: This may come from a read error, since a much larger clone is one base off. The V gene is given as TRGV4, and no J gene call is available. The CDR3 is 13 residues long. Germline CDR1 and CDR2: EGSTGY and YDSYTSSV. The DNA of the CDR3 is TGTGCCACCTGGGCGGTATCAGTCTATAAGAAACTCTTC. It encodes CATWAVSVYKKLF.

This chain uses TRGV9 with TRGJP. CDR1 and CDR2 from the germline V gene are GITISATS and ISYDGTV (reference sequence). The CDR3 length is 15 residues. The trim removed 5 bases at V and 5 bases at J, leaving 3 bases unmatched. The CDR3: CALWVKELGKKIKVF. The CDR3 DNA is TGTGCCTTGTGGGTGAAAGAGTTGGGCAAAAAAATCAAGGTATTT.

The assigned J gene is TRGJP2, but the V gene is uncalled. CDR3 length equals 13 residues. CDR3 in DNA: TGTGCCACCTGGGATACTCGTGATTGGATCAAGACGTTT. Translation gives CATWDTRDWIKTF.

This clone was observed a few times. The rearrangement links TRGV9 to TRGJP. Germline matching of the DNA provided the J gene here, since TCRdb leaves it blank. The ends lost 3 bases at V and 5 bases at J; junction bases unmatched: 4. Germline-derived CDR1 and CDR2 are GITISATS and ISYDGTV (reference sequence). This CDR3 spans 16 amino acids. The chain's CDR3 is CALWEPKELGKKIKVF. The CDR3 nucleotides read TGTGCCTTGTGGGAGCCTAAAGAGTTGGGCAAAAAAATCAAGGTATTT.

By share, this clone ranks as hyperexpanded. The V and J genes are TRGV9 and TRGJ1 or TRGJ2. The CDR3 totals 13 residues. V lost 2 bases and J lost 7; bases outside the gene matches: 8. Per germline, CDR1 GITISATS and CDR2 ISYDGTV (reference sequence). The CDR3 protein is CALWEGGAYKKLF. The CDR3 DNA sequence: TGTGCCTTGTGGGAGGGAGGAGCATATAAGAAACTCTTT.

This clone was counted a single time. CDR3 sequence: CATWAGWFKIF. The CDR3 DNA reads TGTGCCACCTGGGCTGGTTGGTTCAAGATATTT. J is TRGJP1 and V is TRGV8. TCRdb records no J gene; here it was assigned by comparing the DNA to germline. The CDR3 covers 11 residues. Unmatched junction bases numbered 0, after V lost 5 bases and J lost 6 bases. Germline V gene sequence: CDR1 VENAVY, CDR2 YDSYNSRV.

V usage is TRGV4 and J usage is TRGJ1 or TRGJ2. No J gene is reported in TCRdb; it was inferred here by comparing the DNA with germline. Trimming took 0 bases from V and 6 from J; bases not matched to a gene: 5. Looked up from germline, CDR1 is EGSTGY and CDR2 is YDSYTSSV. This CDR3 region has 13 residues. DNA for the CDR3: TGTGCCACCTGGGATGGGCGAGCTTATAAGAAACTCTTT. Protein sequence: CATWDGRAYKKLF.

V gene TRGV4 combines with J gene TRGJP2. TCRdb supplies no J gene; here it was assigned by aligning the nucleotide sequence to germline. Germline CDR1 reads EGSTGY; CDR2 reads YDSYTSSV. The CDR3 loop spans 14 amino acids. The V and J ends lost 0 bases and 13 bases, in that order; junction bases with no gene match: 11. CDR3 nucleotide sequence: TGTGCCACCTGGGATGGGCTCATGCCCTTGATCAAGACGTTT. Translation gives CATWDGLMPLIKTF.

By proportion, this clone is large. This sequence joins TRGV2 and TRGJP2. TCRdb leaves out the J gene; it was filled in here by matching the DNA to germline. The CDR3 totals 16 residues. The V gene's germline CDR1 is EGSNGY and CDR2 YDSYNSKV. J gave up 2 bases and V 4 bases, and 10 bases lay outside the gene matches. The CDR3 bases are TGTGCCACCTGGGAGGTTGCTGGGAGTAGTGATTGGATCAAGACGTTT. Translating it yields CATWEVAGSSDWIKTF.

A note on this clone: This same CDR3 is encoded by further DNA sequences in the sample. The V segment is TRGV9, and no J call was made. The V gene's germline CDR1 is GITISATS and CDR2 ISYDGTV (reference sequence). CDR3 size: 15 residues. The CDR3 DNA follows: TGTGCCTTGTGGGAGGTGTTAAATGATAATTATAAGAAACTATTT. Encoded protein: CALWEVLNDNYKKLF.

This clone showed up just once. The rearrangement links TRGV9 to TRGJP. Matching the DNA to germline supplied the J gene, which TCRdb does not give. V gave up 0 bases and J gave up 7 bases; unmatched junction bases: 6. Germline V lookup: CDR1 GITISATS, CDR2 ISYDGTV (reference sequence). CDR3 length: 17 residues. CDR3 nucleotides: TGTGCCTTGTGGGAGGTGCACCTTGAGTTGGGCAAAAAAATCAAGGTATTT. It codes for CALWEVHLELGKKIKVF.